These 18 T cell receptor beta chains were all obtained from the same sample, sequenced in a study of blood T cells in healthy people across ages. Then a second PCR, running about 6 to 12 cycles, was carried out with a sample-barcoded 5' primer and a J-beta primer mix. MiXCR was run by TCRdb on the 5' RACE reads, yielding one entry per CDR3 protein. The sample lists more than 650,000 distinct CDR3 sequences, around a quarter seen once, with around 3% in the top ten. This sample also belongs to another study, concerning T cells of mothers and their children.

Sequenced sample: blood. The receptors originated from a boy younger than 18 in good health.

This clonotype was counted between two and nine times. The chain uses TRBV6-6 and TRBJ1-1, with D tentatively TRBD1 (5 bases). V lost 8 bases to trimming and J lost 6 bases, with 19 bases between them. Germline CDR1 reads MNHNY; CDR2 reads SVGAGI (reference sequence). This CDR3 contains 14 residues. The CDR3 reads CASFRGRGGAEAFF. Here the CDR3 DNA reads TGTGCCAGCTTTAGGGGACGGGGAGGTGCTGAAGCTTTCTTT.

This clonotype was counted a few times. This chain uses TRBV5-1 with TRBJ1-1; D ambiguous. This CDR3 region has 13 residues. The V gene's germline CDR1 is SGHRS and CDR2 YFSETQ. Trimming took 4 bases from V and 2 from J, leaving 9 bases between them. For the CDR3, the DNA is TGCGCCAGCAGCCCTGTCATTAACACTGAAGCTTTCTTT. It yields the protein CASSPVINTEAFF.

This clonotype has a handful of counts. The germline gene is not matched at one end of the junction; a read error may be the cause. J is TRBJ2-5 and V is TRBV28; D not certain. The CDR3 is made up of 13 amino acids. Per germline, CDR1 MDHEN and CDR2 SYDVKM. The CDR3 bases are TGTGCCAGCAGTTCCCCGAGGCAAGAGACCCAGTGCTTC. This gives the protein CASSSPRQETQCF.

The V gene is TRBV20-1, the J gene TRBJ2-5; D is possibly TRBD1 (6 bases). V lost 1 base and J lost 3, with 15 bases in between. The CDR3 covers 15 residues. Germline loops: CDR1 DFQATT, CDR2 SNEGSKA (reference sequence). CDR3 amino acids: CSARVPGQKKETQYF. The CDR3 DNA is TGCAGTGCTAGAGTCCCGGGACAAAAGAAAGAGACCCAGTACTTC.

The CDR3 coding sequence is TGTGCCAGCAGTTTAGAGGGGGCGGTCGGAGGTACGCAGTATTTT. Translating gives CASSLEGAVGGTQYF. This chain uses TRBV12-3 or TRBV12-4 with TRBJ2-3, with TRBD1 matching 7 bases. The CDR3 consists of 15 residues. Trimming cost V 1 base and J 8 bases; bases outside gene matches: 9.

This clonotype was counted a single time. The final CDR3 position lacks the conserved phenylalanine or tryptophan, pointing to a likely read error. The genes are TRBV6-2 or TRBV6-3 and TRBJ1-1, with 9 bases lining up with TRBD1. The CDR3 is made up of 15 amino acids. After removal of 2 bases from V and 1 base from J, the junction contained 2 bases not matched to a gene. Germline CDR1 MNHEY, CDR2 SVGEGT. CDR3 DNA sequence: TGTGCCAGCAGTTACCGGGACAGGGCGAACACTGAAGCTTTCCTT. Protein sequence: CASSYRDRANTEAFL.

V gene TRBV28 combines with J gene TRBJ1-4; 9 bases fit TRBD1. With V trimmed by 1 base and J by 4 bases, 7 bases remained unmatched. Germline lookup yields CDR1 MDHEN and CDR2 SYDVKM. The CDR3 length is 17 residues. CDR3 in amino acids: CASSLYLGQGRNEKLFF. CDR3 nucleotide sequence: TGTGCCAGCAGTTTATACCTCGGACAGGGGCGTAATGAAAAACTGTTTTTT.

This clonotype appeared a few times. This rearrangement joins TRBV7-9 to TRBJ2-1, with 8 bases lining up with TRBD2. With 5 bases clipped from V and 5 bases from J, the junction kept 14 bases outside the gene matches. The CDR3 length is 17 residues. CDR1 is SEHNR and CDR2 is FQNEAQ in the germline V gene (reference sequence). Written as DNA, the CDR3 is TGTGCCAGCAGCCCCCCCCGGGGCGGGGGGCCACACAATGAGCAGTTCTTC. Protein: CASSPPRGGGPHNEQFF.

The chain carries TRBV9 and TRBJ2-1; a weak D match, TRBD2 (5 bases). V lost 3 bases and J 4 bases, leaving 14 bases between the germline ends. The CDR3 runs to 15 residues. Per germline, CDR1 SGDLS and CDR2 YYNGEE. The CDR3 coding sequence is TGTGCCAGCAGCGCCTGGACTTCACCGTACAATGAGCAGTTCTTC. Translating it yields CASSAWTSPYNEQFF.

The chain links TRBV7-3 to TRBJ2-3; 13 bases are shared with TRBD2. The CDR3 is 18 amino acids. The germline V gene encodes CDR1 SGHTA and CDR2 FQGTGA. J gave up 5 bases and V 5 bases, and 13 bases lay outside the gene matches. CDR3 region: CASSPGTSGAKGGDTQYF. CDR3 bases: TGTGCCAGCAGCCCCGGGACTAGCGGGGCCAAGGGAGGAGATACGCAGTATTTT.

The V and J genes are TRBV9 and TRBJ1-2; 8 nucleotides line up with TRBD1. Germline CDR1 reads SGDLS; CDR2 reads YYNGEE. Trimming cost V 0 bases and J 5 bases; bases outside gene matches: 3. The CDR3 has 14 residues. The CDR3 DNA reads TGTGCCAGCAGCGTAGGGGACAGGAGGTATGGCTACACCTTC. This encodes CASSVGDRRYGYTF.

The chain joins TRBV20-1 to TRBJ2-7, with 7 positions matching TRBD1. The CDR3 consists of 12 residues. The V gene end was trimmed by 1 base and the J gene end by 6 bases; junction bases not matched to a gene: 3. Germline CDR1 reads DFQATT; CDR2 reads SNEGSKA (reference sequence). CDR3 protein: CSARGQGIEQYV. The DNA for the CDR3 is TGCAGTGCTAGAGGACAGGGAATCGAGCAGTACGTC.

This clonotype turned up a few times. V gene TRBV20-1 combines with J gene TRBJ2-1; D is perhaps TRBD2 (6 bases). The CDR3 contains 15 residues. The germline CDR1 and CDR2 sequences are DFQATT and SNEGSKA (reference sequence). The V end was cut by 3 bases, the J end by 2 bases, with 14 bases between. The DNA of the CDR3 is TGCAGTGCTAGGACCCCGTGGGGGGCCTACAATGAGCAGTTCTTC. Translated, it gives CSARTPWGAYNEQFF.

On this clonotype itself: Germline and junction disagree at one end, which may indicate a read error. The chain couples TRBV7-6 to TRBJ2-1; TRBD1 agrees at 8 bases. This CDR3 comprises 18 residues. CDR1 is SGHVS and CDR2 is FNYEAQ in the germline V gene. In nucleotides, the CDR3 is TGTGCCAGCAGCTTACCCTTGACGGACAGGGTGTCCTGCAATGAGCAGTTCTTC. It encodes CASSLPLTDRVSCNEQFF.

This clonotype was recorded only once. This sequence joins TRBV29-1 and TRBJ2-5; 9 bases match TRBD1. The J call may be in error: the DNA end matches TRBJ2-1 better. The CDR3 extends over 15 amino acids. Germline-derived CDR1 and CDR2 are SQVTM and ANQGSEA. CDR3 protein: CSVLPGQGPRNEQFF. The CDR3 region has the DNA TGCAGCGTATTGCCGGGACAGGGTCCCCGCAATGAGCAGTTCTTC.

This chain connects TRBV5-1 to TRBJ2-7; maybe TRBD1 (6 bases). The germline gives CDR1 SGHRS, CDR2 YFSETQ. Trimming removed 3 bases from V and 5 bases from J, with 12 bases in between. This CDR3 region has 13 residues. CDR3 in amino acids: CASSWDNSHEQYF. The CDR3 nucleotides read TGCGCCAGCAGCTGGGACAATTCCCACGAGCAGTACTTC.

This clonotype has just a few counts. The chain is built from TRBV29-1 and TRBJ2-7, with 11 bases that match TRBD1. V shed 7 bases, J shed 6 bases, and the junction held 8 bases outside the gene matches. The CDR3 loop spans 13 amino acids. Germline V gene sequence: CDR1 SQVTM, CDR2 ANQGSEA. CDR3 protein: CSAGQGEVSEQYF. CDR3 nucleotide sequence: TGCAGCGCGGGACAGGGGGAAGTGTCCGAGCAGTACTTC.

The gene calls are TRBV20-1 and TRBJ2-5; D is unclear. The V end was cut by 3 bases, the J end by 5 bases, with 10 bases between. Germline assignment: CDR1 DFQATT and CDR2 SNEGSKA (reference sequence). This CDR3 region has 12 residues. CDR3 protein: CSARPQPETQYF. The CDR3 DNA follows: TGCAGTGCTAGGCCGCAGCCCGAGACCCAGTACTTC.